This T cell receptor (beta chain) was captured by sequencing in a study of CXCR3-negative and CXCR3-positive naive CD8 T cells. General study points: The study found comparably high diversity in both naive subsets and much lower diversity in memory CD8+ cells. Between one naive subset and the other, surface CD5 was comparable, and TCR strength was inferred from TRB CDR3 properties.

The V gene's germline CDR1 is SGHRS and CDR2 YFSETQ. The CDR3 is 15 amino acids. Definition of naive CD8+ T cells rested on a CD45RO-CCR7+CD27+CD95- profile. In preparing the TRB cDNA libraries, 5' RACE with UMI labels was used. No DNA is given; TCRdb re-called the 5' RACE reads and lists each CDR3 protein once. The sample has approximately 100,000 distinct CDR3 sequences. A word on this clonotype: Its antigen remains unknown.

The V call is TRBV5-1, the J call TRBJ2-1; the TCRdb call, TRBD1, lacks DNA for checking. Sequenced input: naive CXCR3- CD8+ T cells from blood. Subset noted: CD45RO-CCR7+CD27+CD95- naive CD8+ T cells lacking CXCR3 (TNR3-). The TCR sequence derives from a human donor in good health. Some clones in this sample may be carry-over from other donors' samples. The CDR3 is CASSGDLSSYNEQFF.